The T cell receptor beta chain under discussion was sequenced for a study of PD-1 blockade in classical Hodgkin lymphoma. Study-wide results and limits: Newly diagnosed patients reportedly had lower baseline TCR diversity than healthy donors. Why repertoires differed is undefined; disease activity or prior therapy possibly contributed.

Time point of the sample: newly diagnosed, previously untreated cHL patient sample. Thawed PBMCs were subjected to magnetic negative selection, which yielded isolated CD8+ T cells. Acting as the comparison were PBMCs from newly diagnosed, untreated classical Hodgkin lymphoma. CDR1 MDHEN and CDR2 SYDVKM come from the germline V gene. The V end lost 3 bases, the J end lost 1 base, and 12 bases lay between the germline ends. This CDR3 is 15 amino acids long. Libraries were prepared by immunoSEQ multiplex PCR; TCRdb keeps only in-frame clonotypes and omits some of them. Among about 21,000 clones listed, approximately 90% were seen once. This clone was counted a few times. Its antigen is unidentified.

This receptor was obtained from a human donor with classical Hodgkin lymphoma. Sequenced: CD8+ T cells from blood. J is TRBJ1-1 and V is TRBV28; D not certain. CDR3: CASSFFGGENTEAFF. DNA of the CDR3: TGTGCCAGCAGTTTTTTTGGCGGGGAGAACACTGAAGCTTTCTTT.